Sequencing of this TCR beta chain was carried out in a study of T-cell memory formation after mild COVID-19. Using its own MiXCR run on the 5' RACE reads, TCRdb lists one record per CDR3 protein. The top ten hold roughly 22% of the sample, which has 300,000 to 400,000 distinct CDR3 sequences, approximately 14% seen once. Study findings and constraints: Shrinking CD4+ clones were chiefly CM and EM; CD8+ ones were chiefly EMRA.

Turning to this clonotype: The antigen remains undetermined.

Unmatched junction bases numbered 10, after V lost 5 bases and J lost 0 bases. CDR3 length: 16 amino acids. Germline CDR1 DFQATT, CDR2 SNEGSKA (reference sequence). This chain joins TRBV20-1 and TRBJ2-1; 7 nucleotides line up with TRBD2. What was sequenced was PBMCs or a T cell subset sorted from them (not recorded which). The receptor's source is a young man who had mild COVID-19 (a few samples of this study predate the infection). Cell type and time point are not known. The CDR3: CSAPERDWDSYNEQFF. The CDR3 DNA reads TGCAGTGCTCCCGAGCGGGACTGGGACTCCTACAATGAGCAGTTCTTC.